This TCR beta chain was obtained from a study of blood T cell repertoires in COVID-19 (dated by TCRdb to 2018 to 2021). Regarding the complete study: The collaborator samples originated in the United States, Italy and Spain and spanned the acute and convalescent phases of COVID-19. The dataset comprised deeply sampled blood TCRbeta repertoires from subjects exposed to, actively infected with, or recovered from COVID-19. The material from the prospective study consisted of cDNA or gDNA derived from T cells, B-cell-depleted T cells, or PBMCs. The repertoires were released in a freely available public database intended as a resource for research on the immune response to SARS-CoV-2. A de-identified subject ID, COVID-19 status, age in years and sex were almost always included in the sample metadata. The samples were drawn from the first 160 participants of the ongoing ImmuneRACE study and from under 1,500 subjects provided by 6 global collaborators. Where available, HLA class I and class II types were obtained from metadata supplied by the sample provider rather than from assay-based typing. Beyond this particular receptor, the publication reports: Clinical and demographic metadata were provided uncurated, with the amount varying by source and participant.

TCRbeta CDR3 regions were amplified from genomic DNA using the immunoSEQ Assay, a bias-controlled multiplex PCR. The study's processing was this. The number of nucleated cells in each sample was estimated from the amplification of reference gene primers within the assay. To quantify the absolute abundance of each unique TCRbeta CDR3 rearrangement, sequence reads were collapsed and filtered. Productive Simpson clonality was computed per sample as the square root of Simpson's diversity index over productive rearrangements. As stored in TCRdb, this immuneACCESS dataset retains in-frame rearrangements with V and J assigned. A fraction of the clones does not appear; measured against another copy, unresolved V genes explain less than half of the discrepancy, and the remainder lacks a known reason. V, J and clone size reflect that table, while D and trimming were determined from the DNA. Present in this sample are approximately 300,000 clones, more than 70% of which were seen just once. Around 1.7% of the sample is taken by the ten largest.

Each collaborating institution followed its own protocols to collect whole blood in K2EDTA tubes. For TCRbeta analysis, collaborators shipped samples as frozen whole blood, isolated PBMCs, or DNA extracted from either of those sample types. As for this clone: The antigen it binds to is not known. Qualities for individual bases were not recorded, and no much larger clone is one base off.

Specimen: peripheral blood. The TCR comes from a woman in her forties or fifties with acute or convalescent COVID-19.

This receptor has the CDR3 CASSSGQQFEAFF. The nucleotides read TGCGCCAGCAGCTCGGGACAGCAATTTGAAGCTTTCTTT. The chain employs TRBV5-1 and TRBJ1-1; 7 central nucleotides agree with TRBD1. V ends up 3 bases short and J 7 bases short, with an unmatched junction base count of 6. The CDR3 covers 13 residues, taking in both the cysteine and the phenylalanine. The DNA shown is the 39-base CDR3, in frame from base 1. Via the germline V gene, CDR1 is SGHRS and CDR2 YFSETQ. Full variable domain (CDR3 extended with the reference TRBV5-1 and TRBJ1-1 proteins): KAGVTQTPRYLIKTRGQQVTLSCSPISGHRSVSWYQQTPGQGLQFLFEYFSETQRNKGNFPGRFSGRQFSNSRSEMNVSTLELGDSALYLCASSSGQQFEAFFGQGTRLTVV.